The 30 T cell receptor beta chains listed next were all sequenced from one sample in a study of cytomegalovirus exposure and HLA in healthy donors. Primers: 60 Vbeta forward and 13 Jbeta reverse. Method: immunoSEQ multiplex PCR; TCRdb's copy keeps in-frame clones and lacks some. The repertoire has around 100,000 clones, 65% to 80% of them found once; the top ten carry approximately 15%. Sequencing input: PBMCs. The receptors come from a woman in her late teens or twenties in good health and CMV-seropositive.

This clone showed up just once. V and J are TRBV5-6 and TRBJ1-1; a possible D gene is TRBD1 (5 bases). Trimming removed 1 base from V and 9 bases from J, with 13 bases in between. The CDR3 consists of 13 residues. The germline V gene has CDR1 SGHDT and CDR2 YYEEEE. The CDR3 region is CASSLRTGEKAFF. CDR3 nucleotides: TGTGCCAGCAGCTTGAGAACGGGGGAAAAAGCTTTCTTT. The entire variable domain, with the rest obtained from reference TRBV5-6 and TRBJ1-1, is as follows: DAGVTQSPTHLIKTRGQQVTLRCSPKSGHDTVSWYQQALGQGPQFIFQYYEEEERQRGNFPDRFSGHQFPNYSSELNVNALLLGDSALYLCASSLRTGEKAFFGQGTRLTVV.

CDR3 DNA: TGCGCCAGCAGCCAAGGAGGACAGGGTCGGGATGAAAAACTGTTTTTT. It encodes CASSQGGQGRDEKLFF. This rearrangement joins TRBV4-3 to TRBJ1-4; 8 nucleotides match TRBD1. The ends lost 1 base at V and 6 bases at J; junction bases unmatched: 7. CDR1 and CDR2 (germline): LGHNA, YSLEER. The CDR3 is made up of 16 amino acids.

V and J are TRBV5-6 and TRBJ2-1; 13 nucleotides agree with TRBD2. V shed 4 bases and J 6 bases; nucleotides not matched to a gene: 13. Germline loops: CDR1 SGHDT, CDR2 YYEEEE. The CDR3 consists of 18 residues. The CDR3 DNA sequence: TGTGCCAGCAGCGCGGGACTAGCGGGAAGGGGTCTGCTCAATGAGCAGTTCTTC. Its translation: CASSAGLAGRGLLNEQFF.

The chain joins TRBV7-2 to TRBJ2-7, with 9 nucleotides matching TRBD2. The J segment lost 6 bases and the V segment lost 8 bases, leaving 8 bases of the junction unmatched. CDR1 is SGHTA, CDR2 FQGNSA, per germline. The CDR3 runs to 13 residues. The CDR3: CASGSGSWGEQYF. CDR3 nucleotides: TGTGCCAGCGGTAGCGGGAGCTGGGGCGAGCAGTACTTC.

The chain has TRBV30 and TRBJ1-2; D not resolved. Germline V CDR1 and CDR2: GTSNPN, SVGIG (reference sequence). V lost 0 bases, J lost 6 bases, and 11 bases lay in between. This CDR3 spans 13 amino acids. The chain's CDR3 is CAWSVLVQDGYTF. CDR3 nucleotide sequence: TGTGCCTGGAGTGTACTTGTTCAGGATGGCTACACCTTC.

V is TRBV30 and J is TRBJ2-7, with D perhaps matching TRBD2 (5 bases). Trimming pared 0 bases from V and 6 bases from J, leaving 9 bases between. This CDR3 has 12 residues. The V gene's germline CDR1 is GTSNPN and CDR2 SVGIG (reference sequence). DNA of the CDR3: TGTGCCTGGAGTGTACGCGAGGGCGAGCAGTACTTC. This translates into CAWSVREGEQYF.

The CDR3 DNA follows: TGTGCCAGCAGCTTATTCCACCCGGGGACAGGGCGAAGGGAGACCCAGTACTTC. Translating gives CASSLFHPGTGRRETQYF. The chain couples TRBV11-2 to TRBJ2-5; TRBD1 matches 9 bases. Germline V gene lookup returns CDR1 SGHAT and CDR2 FQNNGV. Trimming cost V 2 bases and J 5 bases; bases outside gene matches: 15. This CDR3 has 18 residues.

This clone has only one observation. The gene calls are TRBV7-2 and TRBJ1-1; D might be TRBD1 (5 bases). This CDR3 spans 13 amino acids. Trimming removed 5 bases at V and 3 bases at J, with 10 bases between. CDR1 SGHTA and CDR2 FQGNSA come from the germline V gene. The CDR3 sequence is CASSPSRDTEAFF. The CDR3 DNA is TGTGCCAGCAGCCCAAGCAGGGACACTGAAGCTTTCTTT.

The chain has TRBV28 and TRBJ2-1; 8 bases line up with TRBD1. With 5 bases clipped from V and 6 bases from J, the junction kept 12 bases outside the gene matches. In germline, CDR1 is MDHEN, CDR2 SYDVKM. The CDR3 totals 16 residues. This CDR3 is CASSTFRQGFGNEQFF. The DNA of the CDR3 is TGTGCCAGCAGTACCTTTCGACAGGGGTTCGGCAATGAGCAGTTCTTC.

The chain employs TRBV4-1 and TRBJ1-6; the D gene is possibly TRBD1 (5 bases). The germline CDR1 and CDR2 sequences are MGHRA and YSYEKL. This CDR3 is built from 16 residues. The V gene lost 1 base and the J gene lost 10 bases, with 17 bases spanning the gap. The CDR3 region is CASSQGFGQGSSPLHF. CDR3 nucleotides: TGCGCCAGCAGCCAAGGGTTCGGGCAGGGAAGCTCACCCCTCCACTTT.

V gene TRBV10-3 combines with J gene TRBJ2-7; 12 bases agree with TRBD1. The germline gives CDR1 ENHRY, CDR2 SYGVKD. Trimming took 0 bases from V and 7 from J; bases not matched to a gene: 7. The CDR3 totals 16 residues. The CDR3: CAISESGGQGAREQYF. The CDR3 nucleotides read TGTGCCATCAGTGAGTCGGGGGGACAGGGGGCGCGGGAGCAGTACTTC.

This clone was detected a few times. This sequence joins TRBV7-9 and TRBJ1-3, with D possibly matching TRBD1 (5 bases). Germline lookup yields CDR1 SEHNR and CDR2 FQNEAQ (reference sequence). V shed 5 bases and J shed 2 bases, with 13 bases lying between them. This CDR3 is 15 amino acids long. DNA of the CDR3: TGTGCCAGCAGCATCGCGGGGGGAACTGGAAACACCATATATTTT. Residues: CASSIAGGTGNTIYF.

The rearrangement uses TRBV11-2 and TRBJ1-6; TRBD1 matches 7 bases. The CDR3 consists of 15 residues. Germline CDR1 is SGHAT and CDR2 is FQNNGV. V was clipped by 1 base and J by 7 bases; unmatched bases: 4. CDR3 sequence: CASSLGDRFNSPLHF. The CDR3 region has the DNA TGTGCCAGCAGCTTAGGGGACAGATTCAATTCACCCCTCCACTTT. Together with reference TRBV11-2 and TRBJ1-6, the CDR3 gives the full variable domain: EAGVAQSPRYKIIEKRQSVAFWCNPISGHATLYWYQQILGQGPKLLIQFQNNGVVDDSQLPKDRFSAERLKGVDSTLKIQPAKLEDSAVYLCASSLGDRFNSPLHFGNGTRLTVT.

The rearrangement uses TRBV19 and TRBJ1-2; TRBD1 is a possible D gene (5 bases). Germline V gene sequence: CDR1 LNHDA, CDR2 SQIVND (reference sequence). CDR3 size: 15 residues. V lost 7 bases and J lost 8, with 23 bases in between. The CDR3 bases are TGTGCCAGTAACAACGGTAGGCAGGGTCGGTACGGCTACACCTTC. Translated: CASNNGRQGRYGYTF.

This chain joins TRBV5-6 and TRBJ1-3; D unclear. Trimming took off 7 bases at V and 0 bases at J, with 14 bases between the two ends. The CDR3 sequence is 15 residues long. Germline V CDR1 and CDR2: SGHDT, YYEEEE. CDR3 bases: TGTGCCAGCTCTTCGGTCGGAGACTCTGGAAACACCATATATTTT. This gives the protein CASSSVGDSGNTIYF.

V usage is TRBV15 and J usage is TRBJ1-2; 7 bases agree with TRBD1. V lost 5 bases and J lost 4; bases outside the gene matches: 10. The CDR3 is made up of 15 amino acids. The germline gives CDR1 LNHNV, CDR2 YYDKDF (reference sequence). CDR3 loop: CATSPGTVTLYGYTF. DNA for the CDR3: TGTGCCACCAGCCCTGGGACAGTGACCCTCTATGGCTACACCTTC.

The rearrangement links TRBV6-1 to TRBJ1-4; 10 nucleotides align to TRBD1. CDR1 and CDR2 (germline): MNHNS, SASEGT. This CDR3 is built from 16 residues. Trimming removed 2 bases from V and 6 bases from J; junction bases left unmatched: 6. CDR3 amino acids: CASSETRGTGDEKLFF. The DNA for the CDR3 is TGTGCCAGCAGTGAAACCCGGGGGACAGGGGATGAAAAACTGTTTTTT.

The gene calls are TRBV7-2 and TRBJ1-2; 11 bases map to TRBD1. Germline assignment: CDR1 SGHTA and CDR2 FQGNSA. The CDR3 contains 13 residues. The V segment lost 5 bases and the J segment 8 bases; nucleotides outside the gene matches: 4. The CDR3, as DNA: TGTGCCAGCAGCGGACAGGGGGCAAGCGGCTACACCTTC. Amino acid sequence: CASSGQGASGYTF.

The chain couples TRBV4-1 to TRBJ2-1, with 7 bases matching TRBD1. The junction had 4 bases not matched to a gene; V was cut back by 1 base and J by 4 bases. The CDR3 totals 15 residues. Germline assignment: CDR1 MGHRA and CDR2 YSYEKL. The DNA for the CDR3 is TGCGCCAGCAGCCAAGGGGGGACAGCGTACAATGAGCAGTTCTTC. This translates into CASSQGGTAYNEQFF.

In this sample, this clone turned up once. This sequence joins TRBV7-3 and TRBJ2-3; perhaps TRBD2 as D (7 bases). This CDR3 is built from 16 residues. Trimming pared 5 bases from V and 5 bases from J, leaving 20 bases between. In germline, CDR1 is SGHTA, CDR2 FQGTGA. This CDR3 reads CASSPDTTGGGDTQYF. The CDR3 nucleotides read TGTGCCAGCAGCCCCGATACCACGGGGGGCGGAGATACGCAGTATTTT.

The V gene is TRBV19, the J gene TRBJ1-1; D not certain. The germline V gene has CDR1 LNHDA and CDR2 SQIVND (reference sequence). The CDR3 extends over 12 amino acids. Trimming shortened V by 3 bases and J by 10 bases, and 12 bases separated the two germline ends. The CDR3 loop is CASSMRRERAFF. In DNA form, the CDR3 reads TGTGCCAGTAGTATGAGGAGGGAGAGAGCTTTCTTT.

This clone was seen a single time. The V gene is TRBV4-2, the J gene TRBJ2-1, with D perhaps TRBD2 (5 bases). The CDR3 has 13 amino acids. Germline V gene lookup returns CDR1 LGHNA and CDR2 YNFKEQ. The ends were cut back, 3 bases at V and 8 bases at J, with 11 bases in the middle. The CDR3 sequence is CASSQAGGDEQFF. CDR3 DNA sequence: TGTGCCAGCAGCCAGGCGGGTGGGGATGAGCAGTTCTTC.

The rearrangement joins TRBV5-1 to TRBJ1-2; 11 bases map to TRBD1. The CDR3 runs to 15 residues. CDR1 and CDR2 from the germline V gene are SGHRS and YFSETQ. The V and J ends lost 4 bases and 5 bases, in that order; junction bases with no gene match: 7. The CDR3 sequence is CASSPRTGGGYGYTF. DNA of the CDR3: TGCGCCAGCAGCCCCCGGACAGGGGGCGGATATGGCTACACCTTC.

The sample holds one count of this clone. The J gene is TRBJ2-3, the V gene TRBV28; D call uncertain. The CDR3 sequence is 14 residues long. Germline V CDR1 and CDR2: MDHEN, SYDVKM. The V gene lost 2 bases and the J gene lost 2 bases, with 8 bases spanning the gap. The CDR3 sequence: CASSLGQATDTQYF. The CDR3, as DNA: TGTGCCAGCAGTTTAGGCCAGGCCACAGATACGCAGTATTTT.

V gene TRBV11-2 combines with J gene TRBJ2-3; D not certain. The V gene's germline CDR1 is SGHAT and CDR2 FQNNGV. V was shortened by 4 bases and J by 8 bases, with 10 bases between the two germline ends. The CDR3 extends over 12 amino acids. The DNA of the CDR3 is TGTGCCAGCAGCTCCTGGCAGTTTACGCAGTATTTT. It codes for CASSSWQFTQYF.

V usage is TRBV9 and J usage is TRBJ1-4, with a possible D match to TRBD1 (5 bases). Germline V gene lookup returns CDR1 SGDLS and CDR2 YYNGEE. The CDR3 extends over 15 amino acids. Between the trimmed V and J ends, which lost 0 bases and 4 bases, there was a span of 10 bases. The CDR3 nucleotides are TGTGCCAGCAGCGTAGAGGCAGGGCTTAATGAAAAACTGTTTTTT. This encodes CASSVEAGLNEKLFF. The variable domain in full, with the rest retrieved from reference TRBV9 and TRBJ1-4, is DSGVTQTPKHLITATGQRVTLRCSPRSGDLSVYWYQQSLDQGLQFLIQYYNGEERAKGNILERFSAQQFPDLHSELNLSSLELGDSALYFCASSVEAGLNEKLFFGSGTQLSVL.

CDR3 residues: CASTRQRGYEQYF. The DNA of the CDR3 is TGTGCCAGCACGCGGCAAAGGGGCTACGAGCAGTACTTC. The V gene is TRBV7-2, the J gene TRBJ2-7; D perhaps matches TRBD1 (5 bases). Trimming pared 7 bases from V and 3 bases from J, leaving 13 bases between. The CDR3 runs 13 residues. From germline, CDR1 is SGHTA and CDR2 FQGNSA.

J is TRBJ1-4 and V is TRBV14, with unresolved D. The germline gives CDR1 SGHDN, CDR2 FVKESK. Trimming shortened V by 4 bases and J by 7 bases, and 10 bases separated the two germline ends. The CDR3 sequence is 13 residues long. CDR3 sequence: CASSLLGVEKLFF. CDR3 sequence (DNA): TGTGCCAGCAGCCTCCTGGGAGTTGAAAAACTGTTTTTT.

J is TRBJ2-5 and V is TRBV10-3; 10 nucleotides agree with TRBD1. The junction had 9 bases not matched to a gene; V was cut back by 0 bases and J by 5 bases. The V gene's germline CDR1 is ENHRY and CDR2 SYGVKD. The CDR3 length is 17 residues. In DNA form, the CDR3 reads TGTGCCATCAGTGAGTCGGGAGGGACAGGGGTCCGGGAGACCCAGTACTTC. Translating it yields CAISESGGTGVRETQYF.

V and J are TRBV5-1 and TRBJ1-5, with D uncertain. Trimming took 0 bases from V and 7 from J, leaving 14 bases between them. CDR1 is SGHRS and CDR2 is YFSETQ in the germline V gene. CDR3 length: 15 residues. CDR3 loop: CASSLDGGSSQPQHF. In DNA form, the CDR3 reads TGCGCCAGCAGCTTGGATGGAGGGTCATCCCAGCCCCAGCATTTT.